The text below deals with one T cell receptor beta chain. What it binds is unknown. The data stem from a study of T cell responses to AZD1222 COVID-19 vaccine. Study-level background: Second-dose intervals of approximately 4 or approximately 12 weeks were pooled.

Sequencing used immunoSEQ multiplex PCR; TCRdb keeps in-frame clones, though not all of them. The sample records some 130,000 clones, 84% being singletons. V gave up 0 bases and J gave up 2 bases, with 16 bases separating them. CDR1 and CDR2 (germline): LNHNV, YYDKDF (reference sequence). This CDR3 has 18 amino acids. Overall study results and limits: In a largely white British group with more females than males, clonal diversity was possibly underestimated.

The source of this sequence is an adult in good health. The input for sequencing was peripheral blood, taken on day 0 of AZD1222 vaccination. The genes are TRBV15 and TRBJ2-2; no clear D gene. The CDR3 DNA reads as TGTGCCACCAGCAGAGACCTGGCAGACAAGCTAAACACCGGGGAGCTGTTTTTT. Translating it yields CATSRDLADKLNTGELFF.